A single sample is the source of the 16 T cell receptor beta chains below, sequenced in a study of T cell responses to AZD1222 COVID-19 vaccine. Repertoires were generated with immunoSEQ multiplex PCR, while TCRdb's copy carries only in-frame clones and drops some. This sample has fewer than 90,000 clones, with roughly 84% found just once. The sequenced sample was peripheral blood, obtained on day 0 of AZD1222 vaccination. The receptors derive from an adult in good health.

The chain couples TRBV9 to TRBJ2-1, with 12 nucleotides matching TRBD2. Trimming cost V 4 bases and J 7 bases; bases outside gene matches: 3. The CDR3 runs 14 residues. Germline V gene lookup returns CDR1 SGDLS and CDR2 YYNGEE. In nucleotides, the CDR3 is TGTGCCAGCAGCCTAGCGGGAGGGCCGAATGAGCAGTTCTTC. It is translated as CASSLAGGPNEQFF.

The gene calls are TRBV19 and TRBJ1-5; no firm D call. V lost 3 bases, J lost 2 bases, and 5 bases lay in between. This CDR3 has 13 residues. In germline, CDR1 is LNHDA, CDR2 SQIVND (reference sequence). The CDR3 here is CASSIRGNQPQHF. CDR3 DNA: TGTGCCAGTAGTATCCGGGGCAATCAGCCCCAGCATTTT.

This clone was counted only a few times. This rearrangement joins TRBV9 to TRBJ2-5; 10 bases are shared with TRBD2. The germline V gene has CDR1 SGDLS and CDR2 YYNGEE. V shed 4 bases and J 2 bases; nucleotides not matched to a gene: 14. The CDR3 is 18 amino acids. The CDR3 DNA sequence: TGTGCCAGCAGCAACACTTTGACTAGCGGGTTTAATCAAGAGACCCAGTACTTC. This codes for CASSNTLTSGFNQETQYF. Together with reference TRBV9 and TRBJ2-5, the CDR3 gives the full variable domain: DSGVTQTPKHLITATGQRVTLRCSPRSGDLSVYWYQQSLDQGLQFLIQYYNGEERAKGNILERFSAQQFPDLHSELNLSSLELGDSALYFCASSNTLTSGFNQETQYFGPGTRLLVL.

CDR3 coding DNA: TGTGCCAGTAGTCCCTCGACAGGACCAGATACGCAGTATTTT. Protein product: CASSPSTGPDTQYF. This sequence joins TRBV19 and TRBJ2-3; D might be TRBD1 (6 bases). The germline gives CDR1 LNHDA, CDR2 SQIVND (reference sequence). Trimming removed 5 bases from V and 4 bases from J, with 13 bases in between. The length of the CDR3 is 14 residues.

V usage is TRBV5-1 and J usage is TRBJ1-2; a weak D match, TRBD1 (5 bases). Germline V gene sequence: CDR1 SGHRS, CDR2 YFSETQ. V was trimmed by 4 bases and J by 0 bases, leaving 13 bases between them. There are 15 residues in the CDR3. The CDR3 is CASSPMAGTNYGYTF. The CDR3 DNA reads as TGCGCCAGCAGCCCCATGGCAGGGACTAACTATGGCTACACCTTC.

This chain joins TRBV4-1 and TRBJ1-5, with D unresolved. The V end lost 0 bases, the J end lost 9 bases, and 12 bases lay between the germline ends. Germline loops: CDR1 MGHRA, CDR2 YSYEKL. The CDR3 consists of 14 residues. The CDR3 DNA reads TGCGCCAGCAGCCAAGAACGGGGTTCAGGGCCCCAGCATTTT. Translated: CASSQERGSGPQHF.

This clone was detected once. This rearrangement joins TRBV30 to TRBJ2-7, with unresolved D. The CDR3 totals 11 residues. V shed 5 bases and J shed 3 bases, with 8 bases lying between them. Germline lookup yields CDR1 GTSNPN and CDR2 SVGIG (reference sequence). The CDR3 coding sequence is TGTGCCTGGGCTCTCAACTACGAGCAGTACTTC. Translation gives CAWALNYEQYF.

The gene calls are TRBV10-3 and TRBJ2-1, with D unclear. This CDR3 contains 13 residues. Germline CDR1 and CDR2: ENHRY and SYGVKD. V lost 3 bases and J lost 7, with 10 bases in between. The CDR3 DNA reads as TGTGCCATCAGTGAATCGGTGGAAAATGAGCAGTTCTTC. Residues: CAISESVENEQFF.

The CDR3 loop is CASSPGLAGEVYNNEQFF. The CDR3 DNA reads TGCGCCAGCAGTCCGGGACTAGCGGGAGAGGTTTACAACAATGAGCAGTTCTTC. The chain combines TRBV10-1 with TRBJ2-1; the match to TRBD2 covers 14 bases. With 5 bases clipped from V and 5 bases from J, the junction kept 11 bases outside the gene matches. Germline V gives CDR1 WNHNN, CDR2 SYGVQD (reference sequence). The CDR3 is made up of 18 amino acids.

This clone occurred a few times. The rearrangement joins TRBV27 to TRBJ1-6, with no clear D. From germline, CDR1 is MNHEY and CDR2 SMNVEV (reference sequence). V lost 5 bases to trimming and J lost 6 bases, with 11 bases between them. CDR3 length equals 14 residues. CDR3 nucleotide sequence: TGTGCCAGCAGTATACGGCAGCGTAATTCACCCCTCCACTTT. Amino acid sequence: CASSIRQRNSPLHF.

The chain has TRBV7-2 and TRBJ2-1; D not certain. Germline V gene data show CDR1 as SGHTA and CDR2 as FQGNSA. V lost 8 bases and J lost 3, with 11 bases in between. This CDR3 region has 13 residues. The CDR3 here is CASSPPNYNEQFF. The DNA for the CDR3 is TGTGCCAGCTCCCCCCCCAACTACAATGAGCAGTTCTTC.

The rearrangement joins TRBV4-1 to TRBJ2-5; D remains ambiguous. V was trimmed by 4 bases and J by 4 bases, leaving 13 bases between them. The length of the CDR3 is 14 residues. Looked up from germline, CDR1 is MGHRA and CDR2 is YSYEKL. CDR3 nucleotide sequence: TGCGCCAGCAGCCTCCGGACCGGCGGAGAGACCCAGTACTTC. Translation gives CASSLRTGGETQYF.

The V call is TRBV18, the J call TRBJ1-1; 7 nucleotides line up with TRBD1. The V and J ends lost 8 bases and 1 base, in that order; junction bases with no gene match: 4. The CDR3 has 13 amino acids. Germline CDR1 is KGHSH and CDR2 is LQKENI. The CDR3 region has the DNA TGTGCCAGCAGGGGGCAATGGAACACTGAAGCTTTCTTT. Its translation: CASRGQWNTEAFF.

The chain is built from TRBV5-5 and TRBJ2-1; 9 bases line up with TRBD2. The CDR3 is made up of 18 amino acids. The germline V gene has CDR1 SGHKS and CDR2 YYEKEE (reference sequence). V gave up 3 bases and J gave up 7 bases; unmatched junction bases: 17. The CDR3 loop is CASSYSNTVRGRGNEQFF. In DNA, the CDR3 is TGTGCCAGCAGCTATTCAAACACAGTTCGCGGGAGGGGGAATGAGCAGTTCTTC.

J is TRBJ1-5 and V is TRBV19, with D perhaps matching TRBD1 (6 bases). Germline CDR1 LNHDA, CDR2 SQIVND (reference sequence). The CDR3 length is 14 residues. V lost 6 bases and J 4 bases, leaving 13 bases between the germline ends. This CDR3 is CASRTGTQNQPQHF. CDR3 DNA sequence: TGTGCCAGTAGAACCGGGACACAAAATCAGCCCCAGCATTTT.

The rearrangement links TRBV3-1 (or the pseudogene TRBV3-2) to TRBJ2-5; D is possibly TRBD2 (6 bases). V was trimmed by 0 bases and J by 6 bases, leaving 11 bases between them. CDR1 and CDR2 from the germline V gene are LGHDT and YNNKEL (reference sequence). The CDR3 consists of 14 residues. CDR3 sequence (DNA): TGTGCCAGCAGCCAAGACTCGGGAGAGAAGACCCAGTACTTC. Translating it yields CASSQDSGEKTQYF.